The 3 T cell receptor beta chains given below trace back to one sample, sequenced in a study of blood T cell repertoires in COVID-19. Clones were read by immunoSEQ multiplex PCR, and TCRdb kept only the in-frame ones, dropping some. The repertoire holds about 300,000 clones, 85% seen once, with 2.5% in the top ten. Sequenced sample: PBMCs or T cells enriched from blood (not recorded which). The source is a woman aged 45-60 years who had recovered from COVID-19.

This chain uses TRBV9 with TRBJ1-2; D perhaps matches TRBD1 (6 bases). Germline values: CDR1 SGDLS, CDR2 YYNGEE. V was clipped by 3 bases and J by 4 bases, with 16 bases between them. The length of the CDR3 is 15 residues. CDR3 loop: CASSGSGGAGYGYTF. For the CDR3, the DNA is TGTGCCAGCAGCGGCTCTGGGGGCGCGGGCTATGGCTACACCTTC.

This chain links TRBV7-2 with TRBJ1-3; maybe TRBD1 (6 bases). Germline values: CDR1 SGHTA, CDR2 FQGNSA. Trimming cost V 4 bases and J 0 bases, with 10 bases left between them. This CDR3 has 15 amino acids. In DNA form, the CDR3 reads TGTGCCAGCAGCTATACAGGGTTCTCTGGAAACACCATATATTTT. Protein product: CASSYTGFSGNTIYF.

The chain employs TRBV5-8 and TRBJ1-5; 9 nucleotides agree with TRBD1. Germline CDR1 is SGHTS and CDR2 is YDEGEE. This CDR3 is 16 amino acids long. V lost 3 bases, J lost 6 bases, and 10 bases stayed unmatched. The CDR3 DNA follows: TGTGCCAGCAGCTGGGCCGGGACAGGGTTTATTCAGCCCCAGCATTTT. Amino acid sequence: CASSWAGTGFIQPQHF.